Each of the 10 T cell receptor beta chains below was sequenced from the same sample in a study of T cell responses to AZD1222 COVID-19 vaccine. Sequencing was performed with immunoSEQ multiplex PCR; in TCRdb, only in-frame clones are kept and a portion is missing. The table lists under 150,000 clones, 92% of them singletons, with around 3% in the top ten. Sample: peripheral blood, taken on day 0 of AZD1222 vaccination. The receptors were sampled from an adult in good health.

This rearrangement joins TRBV5-4 to TRBJ1-2; 7 positions match TRBD1. This CDR3 has 13 residues. The V segment lost 4 bases and the J segment 2 bases; nucleotides outside the gene matches: 2. Germline assignment: CDR1 SGHNT and CDR2 YYREEE (reference sequence). CDR3 nucleotide sequence: TGTGCCAGCAGCGAACAGGGGAACTATGGCTACACCTTC. Amino acids: CASSEQGNYGYTF.

The chain is built from TRBV5-1 and TRBJ2-1; 7 bases are a match to TRBD1. The CDR3 spans 15 residues. V was clipped by 4 bases and J by 6 bases; unmatched bases: 10. Germline values: CDR1 SGHRS, CDR2 YFSETQ. The CDR3 here is CASSLMTGNGNEQFF. The CDR3 DNA follows: TGCGCCAGCAGCCTGATGACAGGGAATGGCAATGAGCAGTTCTTC.

A remark on this clone: One end of the junction fails to match germline, which may point to a read error. The V call is TRBV5-1, the J call TRBJ2-7, with 7 positions matching TRBD2. This CDR3 contains 15 residues. Germline V gene lookup returns CDR1 SGHRS and CDR2 YFSETQ. CDR3: CASSQPGTTSSEQYF. CDR3 coding DNA: TGCGCCAGCAGCCAACCCGGGACTACTTCCTCCGAGCAGTACTTC.

The rearrangement uses TRBV4-2 and TRBJ1-2, with 11 bases matching TRBD1. The V and J ends lost 3 bases and 7 bases, in that order; junction bases with no gene match: 10. Germline lookup yields CDR1 LGHNA and CDR2 YNFKEQ. This CDR3 spans 16 amino acids. The CDR3 region is CASSHLGQGVLAGYTF. CDR3 in DNA: TGTGCCAGCAGCCACTTGGGACAGGGGGTCTTAGCTGGCTACACCTTC.

The chain's CDR3 is CASSSEVEAFF. CDR3 DNA sequence: TGTGCCAGTAGTTCGGAGGTTGAAGCTTTCTTT. The chain combines TRBV19 with TRBJ1-1; D is uncertain. The germline CDR1 and CDR2 sequences are LNHDA and SQIVND (reference sequence). This CDR3 is 11 amino acids long. The V and J ends lost 5 bases and 7 bases respectively, with 8 bases between them.

V is TRBV30 and J is TRBJ1-3, with a tentative D call TRBD1 (5 bases). Trimming removed 3 bases at V and 4 bases at J, with 16 bases between. The CDR3 is 15 amino acids. Germline lookup yields CDR1 GTSNPN and CDR2 SVGIG (reference sequence). The CDR3 here is CAWRAPGTAGNTIYF. The CDR3 DNA reads as TGTGCCTGGAGAGCTCCCGGGACCGCGGGAAACACCATATATTTT.

This clone has only a few counts. V usage is TRBV18 and J usage is TRBJ1-3, with D uncertain. CDR3 length equals 16 residues. V lost 3 bases to trimming and J lost 0 bases, with 12 bases between them. Germline V CDR1 and CDR2: KGHSH, LQKENI. CDR3 sequence (DNA): TGTGCCAGCTCACCTGGGTTAAGTTACTCTGGAAACACCATATATTTT. This translates into CASSPGLSYSGNTIYF.

The chain carries TRBV27 and TRBJ2-1, with D tentatively TRBD1 (6 bases). V dropped 0 bases and J dropped 6 bases, with 12 bases sitting between them. The CDR3 runs to 15 residues. The germline CDR1 and CDR2 sequences are MNHEY and SMNVEV (reference sequence). The chain's CDR3 is CASSLSAQGPNEQFF. The CDR3 region has the DNA TGTGCCAGCAGTTTATCGGCACAGGGTCCCAATGAGCAGTTCTTC.

The V call is TRBV6-6, the J call TRBJ2-2; 8 bases align to TRBD1. There are 15 residues in the CDR3. The germline V gene encodes CDR1 MNHNY and CDR2 SVGAGI (reference sequence). Trimming at V came to 2 bases and at J to 5 bases, leaving 4 bases not matched to a gene. Here the CDR3 reads CASSYQGAGTGELFF. CDR3 DNA sequence: TGTGCCAGCAGTTACCAGGGGGCTGGTACCGGGGAGCTGTTTTTT.

This clone was seen once. The chain links TRBV4-1 to TRBJ1-1; unclear D gene. The CDR3 length is 13 residues. The germline V gene has CDR1 MGHRA and CDR2 YSYEKL. The V and J ends lost 3 bases and 1 base respectively, with 6 bases between them. CDR3 DNA: TGCGCCAGCAGCCACCTCTCGAACACTGAAGCTTTCTTT. Its protein product is CASSHLSNTEAFF.